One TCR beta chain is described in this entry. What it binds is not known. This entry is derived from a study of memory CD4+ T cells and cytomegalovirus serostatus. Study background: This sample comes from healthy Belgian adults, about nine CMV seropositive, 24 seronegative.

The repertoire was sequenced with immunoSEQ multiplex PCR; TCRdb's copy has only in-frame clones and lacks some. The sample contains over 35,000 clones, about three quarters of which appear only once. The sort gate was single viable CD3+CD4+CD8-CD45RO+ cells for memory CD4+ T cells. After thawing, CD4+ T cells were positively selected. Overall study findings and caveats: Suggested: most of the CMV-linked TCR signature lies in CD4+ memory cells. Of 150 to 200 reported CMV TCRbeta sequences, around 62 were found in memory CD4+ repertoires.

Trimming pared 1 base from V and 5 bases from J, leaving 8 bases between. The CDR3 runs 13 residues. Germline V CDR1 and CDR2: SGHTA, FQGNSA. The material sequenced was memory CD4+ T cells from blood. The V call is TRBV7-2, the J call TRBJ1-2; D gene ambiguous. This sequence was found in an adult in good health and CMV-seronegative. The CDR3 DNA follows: TGTGCCAGCAGCTTAGAAGTGGGATATGGCTACACCTTC. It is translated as CASSLEVGYGYTF. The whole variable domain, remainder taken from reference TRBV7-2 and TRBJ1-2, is GAGVSQSPSNKVTEKGKDVELRCDPISGHTALYWYRQSLGQGLEFLIYFQGNSAPDKSGLPSDRFSAERTGGSVSTLTIQRTQQEDSAVYLCASSLEVGYGYTFGSGTRLTVV.